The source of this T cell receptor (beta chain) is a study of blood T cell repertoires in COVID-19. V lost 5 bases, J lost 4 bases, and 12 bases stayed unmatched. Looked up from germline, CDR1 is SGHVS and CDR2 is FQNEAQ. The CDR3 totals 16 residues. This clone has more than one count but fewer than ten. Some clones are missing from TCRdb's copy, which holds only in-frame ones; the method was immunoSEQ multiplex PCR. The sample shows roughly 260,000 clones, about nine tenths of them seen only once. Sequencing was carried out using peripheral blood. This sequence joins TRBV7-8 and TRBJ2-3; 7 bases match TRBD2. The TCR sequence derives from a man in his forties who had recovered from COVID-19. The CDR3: CASSLPGGSSADTQYF. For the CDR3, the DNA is TGTGCCAGCAGCCTCCCTGGCGGGAGTAGCGCAGATACGCAGTATTTT. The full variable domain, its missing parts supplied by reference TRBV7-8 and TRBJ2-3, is GAGVSQSPRYKVAKRGQDVALRCDPISGHVSLFWYQQALGQGPEFLTYFQNEAQLDKSGLPSDRFFAERPEGSVSTLKIQRTQQEDSAVYLCASSLPGGSSADTQYFGPGTRLTVL.